This TCR beta chain is from a study of blood T cells in healthy people across ages. Through a sample-barcoded 5' primer and a J-beta primer mix, a second PCR was run for roughly 7 to 12 cycles. TCRdb reprocessed the 5' RACE reads with MiXCR, giving one entry per CDR3 protein. The table lists 600,000 to 850,000 distinct CDR3 sequences, roughly 47% of them singletons. General study results and limits: A roughly linear fall in TCR beta diversity per million T cells was seen with increasing age. When one million T cells were used, diversity estimates were thought to be underestimates. Because donor CMV status was unknown, expanded clonotype changes were possibly confounded.

Donors ranged from 6 to 90 years old and were healthy Caucasians in Russia. This clonotype was observed a few times. The antigen is unknown. Germline lookup yields CDR1 SGHTA and CDR2 FQGNSA. This CDR3 is 16 amino acids long. The V and J ends lost 4 bases and 11 bases, in that order; junction bases with no gene match: 17. The sequence was obtained from an older woman in good health. V and J are TRBV7-2 and TRBJ2-5, with 9 bases that match TRBD1. Input material: blood. CDR3 amino acids: CASSYPLPGQGYEQYF. The CDR3 DNA is TGTGCCAGCAGCTACCCTCTCCCGGGACAGGGTTATGAGCAGTACTTC. The full variable domain, rest sourced from reference TRBV7-2 and TRBJ2-5, is GAGVSQSPSNKVTEKGKDVELRCDPISGHTALYWYRQSLGQGLEFLIYFQGNSAPDKSGLPSDRFSAERTGGSVSTLTIQRTQQEDSAVYLCASSYPLPGQGYEQYFGPGTRLLVL.